These 17 T cell receptor beta chains share one sample of origin, sequenced in a study of blood T cell repertoires in COVID-19 (dated by TCRdb to about 2020). Receptors were amplified or captured by the immunoSEQ multiplex PCR assay. TCRdb obtained this table from immuneACCESS and retained in-frame rearrangements with V and J assigned. These tables miss some clones; where compared with another copy, unresolved V genes account for less than half of the shortfall, and the remainder is unexplained. Across this sample there are some 170,000 clones, with more than 80% seen only once. The ten largest account for approximately 11% of the sample. The source material was peripheral blood. The source is a human donor in a cohort sampled during active COVID-19.

This clone was seen a handful of times. The genes are TRBV28 and TRBJ1-2, with 8 positions matching TRBD1. The germline CDR1 and CDR2 sequences are MDHEN and SYDVKM. Trimming cost V 6 bases and J 1 base; bases outside gene matches: 7. This CDR3 region has 15 residues. For the CDR3, the DNA is TGTGCCAGCAGGACCGGGACAGGAAGTAACTATGGCTACACCTTC. Translation gives CASRTGTGSNYGYTF.

The V call is TRBV6-1, the J call TRBJ1-2; D not resolved. The CDR3 is 11 residues long. V lost 3 bases and J 3 bases, leaving 2 bases between the germline ends. Looked up from germline, CDR1 is MNHNS and CDR2 is SASEGT. CDR3 residues: CASSDDYGYTF. CDR3 coding DNA: TGTGCCAGCAGTGACGACTATGGCTACACCTTC.

The chain joins TRBV6-5 to TRBJ2-1, with 9 bases lining up with TRBD2. Per the germline V gene, CDR1 is MNHEY and CDR2 is SVGAGI. The CDR3 runs 14 residues. The V segment lost 8 bases and the J segment 5 bases; nucleotides outside the gene matches: 7. The CDR3 sequence: CASALAGTDNEQFF. The CDR3 DNA is TGTGCCAGCGCCCTAGCGGGAACCGACAATGAGCAGTTCTTC.

This chain connects TRBV6-5 to TRBJ1-2; TRBD1 agrees at 7 bases. Per the germline V gene, CDR1 is MNHEY and CDR2 is SVGAGI. The junction had 9 bases not matched to a gene; V was cut back by 8 bases and J by 6 bases. CDR3 size: 13 residues. The CDR3 DNA is TGTGCCAGCGCACCGGGACAGTCCCATGGCTACACCTTC. Its protein product is CASAPGQSHGYTF.

V is TRBV6-2 or TRBV6-3 and J is TRBJ2-2, with D possibly matching TRBD1 (6 bases). Germline-derived CDR1 and CDR2 are MNHEY and SVGEGT. The CDR3 has 15 amino acids. Deletions cut 2 bases from V and 4 bases from J, with 11 bases between. The DNA of the CDR3 is TGTGCCAGCAGTTACGGGGGCAGGGCCACCGGGGAGCTGTTTTTT. Amino acids: CASSYGGRATGELFF.

The rearrangement links TRBV9 to TRBJ2-5, with TRBD1 matching 9 bases. This CDR3 has 16 amino acids. The trim removed 3 bases at V and 2 bases at J, leaving 8 bases unmatched. Germline-derived CDR1 and CDR2 are SGDLS and YYNGEE. The CDR3 DNA reads as TGTGCCAGCAGCGCCGGGGACAGGGCTGGGCAAGAGACCCAGTACTTC. Translated: CASSAGDRAGQETQYF. Looking up the rest from reference TRBV9 and TRBJ2-5 gives the full variable domain: DSGVTQTPKHLITATGQRVTLRCSPRSGDLSVYWYQQSLDQGLQFLIQYYNGEERAKGNILERFSAQQFPDLHSELNLSSLELGDSALYFCASSAGDRAGQETQYFGPGTRLLVL.

J is TRBJ2-3 and V is TRBV7-2, with 8 bases identical to TRBD2. The CDR3 length is 15 residues. Germline CDR1 SGHTA, CDR2 FQGNSA. Trimming took 5 bases from V and 2 from J; bases not matched to a gene: 6. This CDR3 is CASSPGLENTDTQYF. The CDR3 coding sequence is TGTGCCAGCAGCCCGGGACTAGAAAACACAGATACGCAGTATTTT. The whole variable domain, remainder taken from reference TRBV7-2 and TRBJ2-3, is GAGVSQSPSNKVTEKGKDVELRCDPISGHTALYWYRQSLGQGLEFLIYFQGNSAPDKSGLPSDRFSAERTGGSVSTLTIQRTQQEDSAVYLCASSPGLENTDTQYFGPGTRLTVL.

The chain combines TRBV3-1 (or the pseudogene TRBV3-2) with TRBJ2-7, with D perhaps TRBD1 (6 bases). Germline V gene data show CDR1 as LGHDT and CDR2 as YNNKEL (reference sequence). CDR3 length: 12 amino acids. V shed 4 bases and J shed 6 bases, with 10 bases lying between them. DNA of the CDR3: TGTGCCAGCAGCCCACAGGGACGCGAGCAGTACTTC. Translation: CASSPQGREQYF.

The V gene is TRBV5-6, the J gene TRBJ1-2; the D gene is possibly TRBD1 (5 bases). The CDR3 length is 13 residues. Trimming stripped 4 bases from V and 5 bases from J, with 12 bases between. Germline loops: CDR1 SGHDT, CDR2 YYEEEE. As DNA, the CDR3 is TGTGCCAGCAGCGTTCGACAGTTTTATGGCTACACCTTC. This translates into CASSVRQFYGYTF. Variable domain in full (rest from reference TRBV5-6 and TRBJ1-2): DAGVTQSPTHLIKTRGQQVTLRCSPKSGHDTVSWYQQALGQGPQFIFQYYEEEERQRGNFPDRFSGHQFPNYSSELNVNALLLGDSALYLCASSVRQFYGYTFGSGTRLTVV.

The chain carries TRBV2 and TRBJ2-7; possibly TRBD2 for D (6 bases). CDR3 size: 14 residues. Per the germline V gene, CDR1 is SNHLY and CDR2 is FYNNEI. The V end lost 2 bases, the J end lost 7 bases, and 15 bases lay between the germline ends. CDR3 nucleotide sequence: TGTGCCAGCAGTGAAAATCCCAGGGCGGGGGAGCAGTACTTC. Amino acid sequence: CASSENPRAGEQYF.

The CDR3 region has the DNA TGTGCCAGCAGCCAGGGGCAGAATAATTCACCCCTCCACTTT. This encodes CASSQGQNNSPLHF. The rearrangement joins TRBV3-1 (or the pseudogene TRBV3-2) to TRBJ1-6; weak D call: TRBD1 (5 bases). CDR1 LGHDT and CDR2 YNNKEL come from the germline V gene (reference sequence). V dropped 3 bases and J dropped 5 bases, with 8 bases sitting between them. This CDR3 is 14 amino acids long.

This rearrangement joins TRBV28 to TRBJ2-4, with D possibly being TRBD1 (5 bases). The CDR3 extends over 15 amino acids. Trimming stripped 3 bases from V and 1 base from J, with 10 bases between. Germline CDR1 MDHEN, CDR2 SYDVKM. The CDR3, as DNA: TGTGCCAGCAGTTTTGGGGCAGGGGCCAAAAACATTCAGTACTTC. Translation: CASSFGAGAKNIQYF.

The V gene is TRBV19, the J gene TRBJ1-3; tentative D call: TRBD1 (6 bases). The CDR3 length is 14 residues. Germline V gene sequence: CDR1 LNHDA, CDR2 SQIVND (reference sequence). V lost 8 bases and J lost 3, with 14 bases in between. CDR3 coding DNA: TGTGCCAGTGGCACCGGGGGGCTTGGAAACACCATATATTTT. Amino acids: CASGTGGLGNTIYF.

This clone was detected only a few times. The rearrangement links TRBV27 to TRBJ1-5; D perhaps matches TRBD1 (6 bases). V was clipped by 4 bases and J by 4 bases, with 20 bases between them. Looked up from germline, CDR1 is MNHEY and CDR2 is SMNVEV (reference sequence). This CDR3 comprises 17 residues. The CDR3 sequence is CASSSSYLDRINQPQHF. The CDR3 DNA reads TGTGCCAGCAGTTCCTCCTACCTAGACAGGATAAATCAGCCCCAGCATTTT.

V is TRBV9 and J is TRBJ1-2, with 7 bases identical to TRBD1. V gave up 3 bases and J gave up 7 bases; unmatched junction bases: 6. The CDR3 is 13 amino acids. Germline V CDR1 and CDR2: SGDLS, YYNGEE. CDR3 residues: CASSDRGEGGYTF. Here the CDR3 DNA reads TGTGCCAGCAGCGACAGGGGAGAAGGTGGCTACACCTTC.

The chain is built from TRBV3-1 (or the pseudogene TRBV3-2) and TRBJ2-4; weak D call: TRBD1 (6 bases). Per germline, CDR1 LGHDT and CDR2 YNNKEL (reference sequence). Trimming removed 2 bases from V and 5 bases from J, with 10 bases in between. This CDR3 has 14 amino acids. As DNA, the CDR3 is TGTGCCAGCAGCCAACGCCAGGGGCAAAACATTCAGTACTTC. It codes for CASSQRQGQNIQYF.

V and J are TRBV18 and TRBJ1-1; D is uncertain. The CDR3 length is 15 residues. V lost 1 base and J lost 0, with 9 bases in between. Germline CDR1 and CDR2: KGHSH and LQKENI. This CDR3 is CASSPQRTVNTEAFF. CDR3 nucleotide sequence: TGTGCCAGCTCACCACAAAGGACTGTGAACACTGAAGCTTTCTTT.